These T cell receptor beta chains were read from a single sample in a study of monozygotic twins with cystic fibrosis. Data came from immunoSEQ multiplex PCR; TCRdb stores just in-frame clones and leaves some out. This sample has approximately 11,000 clones, with roughly 85% found just once. The sequenced material came from blood. The receptors come from a man aged 18 to 30 with cystic fibrosis. Both conserved end residues are part of each CDR3. D genes are given only for firm matches. The size field is filled for only some rows; it gives once, few, many or a size class.

J: TRBJ1-1; V: TRBV11-3; D: -; size: -; DNA: TGTGCCAGCAGCTTAAGTGGAGGGACAGCTTTCTTT; CDR3: CASSLSGGTAFF
J: TRBJ2-7; V: TRBV5-1; D: -; size: -; DNA: TGCGCCAGCAGCTTCGGAGACTGGGAGACCTACGAGCAGTACTTC; CDR3: CASSFGDWETYEQYF
J: TRBJ2-2; V: TRBV6-6; D: -; size: -; DNA: TGTGCCAGCAGCTCACATATCGGGGAGCTGTTTTTT; CDR3: CASSSHIGELFF
J: TRBJ1-2; V: TRBV11-1; D: -; size: -; DNA: TGTGCCAGCAGCTTAGTTCCAGGGAGCTATGGCTACACCTTC; CDR3: CASSLVPGSYGYTF
J: TRBJ1-1; V: TRBV7-2; D: -; size: once; DNA: TGTGCCAGCAGCCCATTGAGTGAAGCTTTCTTT; CDR3: CASSPLSEAFF
J: TRBJ1-5; V: TRBV19; D: -; size: few; DNA: TGTGCCAGTAGTATCGACAATCAGCCCCAGCATTTT; CDR3: CASSIDNQPQHF
J: TRBJ1-6; V: TRBV13; D: -; size: -; DNA: TGTGCCAGCAGCTTTGAGGGCGGGGACCCTAATTCACCCCTCCACTTT; CDR3: CASSFEGGDPNSPLHF
J: TRBJ1-1; V: TRBV7-2; D: TRBD1; size: -; DNA: TGTGCCAGCAGTGGACAGGGGCCAGGGACTGAAGCTTTCTTT; CDR3: CASSGQGPGTEAFF
J: TRBJ1-2; V: TRBV4-3; D: -; size: -; DNA: TGCGCCAGCAGCCAAAGATATGGGGGGTTATATGGCTACACCTTC; CDR3: CASSQRYGGLYGYTF
J: TRBJ2-1; V: TRBV7-8; D: TRBD1; size: -; DNA: TGTGCCAGCAGCGGGTCGGCGTACAGGGGGGTTCGTGAGCAGTTCTTC; CDR3: CASSGSAYRGVREQFF
J: TRBJ2-3; V: TRBV6-5; D: TRBD2; size: once; DNA: TGTGCCAGCAGTTATAGCGGGGCTTTAGATACGCAGTATTTT; CDR3: CASSYSGALDTQYF
J: TRBJ2-4; V: TRBV5-1; D: -; size: -; DNA: TGCGCCAGCAGCTTGGCGGCCAAAAACATTCAGTACTTC; CDR3: CASSLAAKNIQYF
J: TRBJ2-3; V: TRBV29-1; D: TRBD1; size: -; DNA: TGCAGCGTTGAAGATCCCCAGGGGGCCATTGGCACAGATACGCAGTATTTT; CDR3: CSVEDPQGAIGTDTQYF
J: TRBJ2-2; V: TRBV30; D: -; size: -; DNA: TGTGCCTGGAGTTGGTACACCGGGGAGCTGTTTTTT; CDR3: CAWSWYTGELFF
J: TRBJ2-5; V: TRBV2; D: -; size: -; DNA: TGTGCCAGCAGTGGACTTCAAGAGACCCAGTACTTC; CDR3: CASSGLQETQYF
J: TRBJ1-3; V: TRBV30; D: -; size: -; DNA: TGTGCCTGGAGCGGATGGTGGTCTGGAAACACCATATATTTT; CDR3: CAWSGWWSGNTIYF
J: TRBJ2-7; V: TRBV19; D: -; size: -; DNA: TGTGCCAGTAGTATACAGGGCGCCTACGAGCAGTACTTC; CDR3: CASSIQGAYEQYF
J: TRBJ1-1; V: TRBV7-6; D: -; size: -; DNA: TGTGCCAGCAGCTTATCTGAGAACACTGAAGCTTTCTTT; CDR3: CASSLSENTEAFF
J: TRBJ1-6; V: TRBV5-1; D: TRBD1; size: few; DNA: TGCGCCAGCAGCTACGAGACAGGGGTAAATTCACCCCTCCACTTT; CDR3: CASSYETGVNSPLHF
J: TRBJ1-4; V: TRBV19; D: -; size: -; DNA: TGTGCCAGTAGTCTGATCGGGGGAGCTAATGAAAAACTGTTTTTT; CDR3: CASSLIGGANEKLFF
J: TRBJ2-2; V: TRBV11-2; D: -; size: once; DNA: TGTGCCAGCAGCTTAGATCCCCCGGGAACCGGGGAGCTGTTTTTT; CDR3: CASSLDPPGTGELFF
J: TRBJ1-2; V: TRBV6-5; D: -; size: once; DNA: TGTGCCAGCAGTCCCCAGGGGAACTATGGCTACACCTTC; CDR3: CASSPQGNYGYTF
J: TRBJ1-1; V: TRBV23-1; D: -; size: -; DNA: TGCGCCAGCAGTCCGTGGCTGCGGGACACTGAAGCTTTCTTT; CDR3: CASSPWLRDTEAFF
J: TRBJ2-1; V: TRBV4-2; D: -; size: -; DNA: TGTGCCAGCAGCCAAGATTCGAGCGGCTCCTACAATGAGCAGTTCTTC; CDR3: CASSQDSSGSYNEQFF
J: TRBJ2-1; V: TRBV14; D: TRBD2; size: once; DNA: TGTGCCAGCAGCCAAACTAGCGGGAGGGCCTTTGAGCAGTTCTTC; CDR3: CASSQTSGRAFEQFF
J: TRBJ1-2; V: TRBV4-3; D: -; size: -; DNA: TGCGCCAGCAGCCGACGTCGAAAGACCTATGGCTACACCTTC; CDR3: CASSRRRKTYGYTF
J: TRBJ1-4; V: TRBV28; D: -; size: -; DNA: TGTGCCAGCAGTTTATCGGGCGGAACTAATGAAAAACTGTTTTTT; CDR3: CASSLSGGTNEKLFF
J: TRBJ2-3; V: TRBV15; D: TRBD1; size: -; DNA: TGTGCCACCAGCAGAGTCCCCCCTCTCCCCGGGACAGGGGCTGCAGATACGCAGTATTTT; CDR3: CATSRVPPLPGTGAADTQYF
J: TRBJ2-6; V: TRBV7-2; D: -; size: -; DNA: TGTGCCAGCGGACAGACATCTGGGGCCAACGTCCTGACTTTC; CDR3: CASGQTSGANVLTF
J: TRBJ2-4; V: TRBV7-2; D: -; size: -; DNA: TGTGCCAGCAGCCGAGAGCAATTGACCAAAAACATTCAGTACTTC; CDR3: CASSREQLTKNIQYF
J: TRBJ1-5; V: TRBV27; D: -; size: -; DNA: TGTGCCAGCAGTTTATTTTCAGGAACCAATCAGCCCCAGCATTTT; CDR3: CASSLFSGTNQPQHF
J: TRBJ2-1; V: TRBV18; D: -; size: -; DNA: TGTGCCAGCTCACCTTTGGGGCAGAACAATGAGCAGTTCTTC; CDR3: CASSPLGQNNEQFF
J: TRBJ2-7; V: TRBV21-1; D: -; size: -; DNA: TGTGCCAGCAGCAGTTACCAAGGACTAGCTGCCGAGCAGTACTTC; CDR3: CASSSYQGLAAEQYF
J: TRBJ2-5; V: TRBV29-1; D: -; size: -; DNA: TGCAGCGTTCGACTGGACGGACAAGAGACCCAGTACTTC; CDR3: CSVRLDGQETQYF
J: TRBJ1-2; V: TRBV25-1; D: -; size: -; DNA: TGTGCCAGCAGTGAGGGGCACGGGAGCTATGGCTACACCTTC; CDR3: CASSEGHGSYGYTF
J: TRBJ2-7; V: TRBV30; D: -; size: once; DNA: TGTGCCTGGACCCAGAGCTCCTACGAGCAGTACTTC; CDR3: CAWTQSSYEQYF
J: TRBJ2-2; V: TRBV11-2; D: TRBD2; size: few; DNA: TGTGCCAGCAGCTTAGATAGCGGGGCGCTCACCGGGGAGCTGTTTTTT; CDR3: CASSLDSGALTGELFF
J: TRBJ1-2; V: TRBV18; D: TRBD1; size: once; DNA: TGTGCCAGCTCATCCGGACAGGCGGGCTATGGCTACACCTTC; CDR3: CASSSGQAGYGYTF
J: TRBJ2-5; V: TRBV10-3; D: TRBD2; size: -; DNA: TGTGCCATCAGTGAGTCGGAGGGGACTAGCGTTAGGGAGACCCAGTACTTC; CDR3: CAISESEGTSVRETQYF
J: TRBJ2-5; V: TRBV6-5; D: -; size: -; DNA: TGTGCCAGCAGTTACGGCAACCAAGAGACCCAGTACTTC; CDR3: CASSYGNQETQYF
J: TRBJ2-1; V: TRBV7-2; D: TRBD2; size: -; DNA: TGTGCCAGCAGCGTCCGACCCAGCGGGAGAGGTAGTAATGAGCAGTTCTTC; CDR3: CASSVRPSGRGSNEQFF
J: TRBJ2-5; V: TRBV18; D: -; size: -; DNA: TGTGCCAGCTCACCCGATATGGGAGAGACCCAGTACTTC; CDR3: CASSPDMGETQYF
J: TRBJ1-6; V: TRBV2; D: -; size: -; DNA: TGTGCCAGCAGTGAAGCGCCCCCCCCCAACGGCGATTCACCCCTCCACTTT; CDR3: CASSEAPPPNGDSPLHF
J: TRBJ2-5; V: TRBV11-2; D: -; size: -; DNA: TGTGCCAGCAGCCCGGTGGAGGGGGCGAGTGAGACCCAGTACTTC; CDR3: CASSPVEGASETQYF
J: TRBJ2-7; V: TRBV27; D: TRBD1; size: -; DNA: TGTGCCAGCAGGCTCCGGGACAGGGACTCCTACGAGCAGTACTTC; CDR3: CASRLRDRDSYEQYF
J: TRBJ2-1; V: TRBV4-2; D: -; size: -; DNA: TGTGCCAGCAGCCAAGATCTACAGGGTCCCTACAATGAGCAGTTCTTC; CDR3: CASSQDLQGPYNEQFF
J: TRBJ1-1; V: TRBV7-9; D: -; size: -; DNA: TGTGCCAGCAGCTTAGGCGGGGGCGCTGAAGCTTTCTTT; CDR3: CASSLGGGAEAFF
J: TRBJ1-1; V: TRBV5-5; D: -; size: -; DNA: TGTGCCAGCAGCGCAACAGGGAGTACTGAAGCTTTCTTT; CDR3: CASSATGSTEAFF
J: TRBJ1-4; V: TRBV11-3; D: TRBD1; size: -; DNA: TGTGCCAGCAGCTCCCGGGGGGGGACAGATAATGAAAAACTGTTTTTT; CDR3: CASSSRGGTDNEKLFF
J: TRBJ2-1; V: TRBV5-1; D: -; size: -; DNA: TGCGCCAGCAGTAGTGGGGACTCCTACAATGAGCAGTTCTTC; CDR3: CASSSGDSYNEQFF
J: TRBJ2-4; V: TRBV28; D: -; size: -; DNA: TGTGCCACCCGACCCGGGGGCGCCAAAAACATTCAGTACTTC; CDR3: CATRPGGAKNIQYF
J: TRBJ2-5; V: TRBV30; D: TRBD1; size: -; DNA: TGTGCCTGGGCTACAGGGGGGGAGACCCAGTACTTC; CDR3: CAWATGGETQYF
J: TRBJ2-2; V: TRBV5-1; D: -; size: -; DNA: TGCGCCAGCAGCTTGCTCGGGGGCGGGGAGCTGTTTTTT; CDR3: CASSLLGGGELFF
J: TRBJ2-5; V: TRBV7-9; D: TRBD2; size: -; DNA: TGTGCCAGCAGCCCCCATCGACTAGCGGGACGTCAAGAGACCCAGTACTTC; CDR3: CASSPHRLAGRQETQYF
J: TRBJ1-1; V: TRBV27; D: -; size: -; DNA: TGTGCCAGCAGTTTCGTTCAGGGAGGAGGTACTGAAGCTTTCTTT; CDR3: CASSFVQGGGTEAFF
J: TRBJ2-1; V: TRBV5-4; D: -; size: -; DNA: TGTGCCAGCAGCTTGGTGGGGGGATGGAACAATGAGCAGTTCTTC; CDR3: CASSLVGGWNNEQFF
J: TRBJ2-5; V: TRBV2; D: TRBD2; size: -; DNA: TGTGCCAGCAGTGTGGGACTTAGCGGGGGGGCAGAGACCCAGTACTTC; CDR3: CASSVGLSGGAETQYF
J: TRBJ2-7; V: TRBV28; D: -; size: -; DNA: TGTGCCAGCAGTTTTATTGAGGGGGGAGTCTACGAGCAGTACTTC; CDR3: CASSFIEGGVYEQYF